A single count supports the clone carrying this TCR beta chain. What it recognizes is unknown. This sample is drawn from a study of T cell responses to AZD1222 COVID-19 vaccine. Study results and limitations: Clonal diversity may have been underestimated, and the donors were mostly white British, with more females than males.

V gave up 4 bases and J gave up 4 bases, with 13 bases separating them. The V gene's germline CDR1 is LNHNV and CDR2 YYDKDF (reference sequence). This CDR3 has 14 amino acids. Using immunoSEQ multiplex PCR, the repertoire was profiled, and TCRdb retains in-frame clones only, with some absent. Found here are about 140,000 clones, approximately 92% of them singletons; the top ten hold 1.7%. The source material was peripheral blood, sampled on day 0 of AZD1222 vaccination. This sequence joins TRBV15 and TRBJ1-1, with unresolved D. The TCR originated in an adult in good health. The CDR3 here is CATSKTVGVTEAFF. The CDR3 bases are TGTGCCACCAGCAAAACTGTCGGGGTCACTGAAGCTTTCTTT.